Following are 25 T cell receptor beta chains from one sample sequenced in a study of blood T cell repertoires in COVID-19. Profiling relied on immunoSEQ multiplex PCR, and the TCRdb table lists in-frame clones only, not all of them. The table includes around 80,000 clones, approximately 82% detected once. The sample taken for sequencing was peripheral blood. These receptors were obtained from a human donor in a cohort sampled during active COVID-19.

The chain is built from TRBV7-9 and TRBJ1-5; D not certain. V was cut by 5 bases and J by 9 bases, with 11 bases left in between. CDR1 is SEHNR and CDR2 is FQNEAQ in the germline V gene (reference sequence). The CDR3 consists of 12 residues. The CDR3 DNA sequence: TGTGCCAGCAGCCTTCGGGAGGGGCCCCAGCATTTT. Translation gives CASSLREGPQHF.

The chain is built from TRBV6-1 and TRBJ2-7, with 10 nucleotides matching TRBD2. The V segment lost 1 base and the J segment 2 bases; nucleotides outside the gene matches: 5. This CDR3 region has 16 residues. Germline V gene sequence: CDR1 MNHNS, CDR2 SASEGT. The CDR3 nucleotides read TGTGCCAGCAGTGAAGGGCTAGCGGGGGTCCCCTACGAGCAGTACTTC. It translates to CASSEGLAGVPYEQYF.

V is TRBV27 and J is TRBJ2-1; D call uncertain. The CDR3 loop spans 12 amino acids. The V end lost 5 bases, the J end lost 5 bases, and 7 bases lay between the germline ends. Germline V gene data show CDR1 as MNHEY and CDR2 as SMNVEV (reference sequence). This CDR3 reads CASSRLDNEQFF. The CDR3 coding sequence is TGTGCCAGCAGTCGACTCGACAATGAGCAGTTCTTC.

The genes are TRBV6-5 and TRBJ2-7; possible D gene TRBD2, 5 bases. Germline CDR1 MNHEY, CDR2 SVGAGI. This CDR3 is 12 amino acids long. V shed 5 bases and J shed 3 bases, with 8 bases lying between them. The CDR3 protein is CASSRTGYEQYF. The CDR3 region has the DNA TGTGCCAGCAGTCGGACTGGCTACGAGCAGTACTTC.

The chain uses TRBV2 and TRBJ1-2, with 8 bases lining up with TRBD1. Germline V lookup: CDR1 SNHLY, CDR2 FYNNEI. The CDR3 sequence is 12 residues long. J lost 10 bases, V lost 3 bases, and 4 bases had no gene match. CDR3 sequence: CASSEGDRYYTF. In DNA form, the CDR3 reads TGTGCCAGCAGTGAGGGGGACAGGTACTACACCTTC.

This sequence joins TRBV27 and TRBJ1-5; 9 nucleotides match TRBD1. Germline V gives CDR1 MNHEY, CDR2 SMNVEV (reference sequence). Unmatched junction bases numbered 10, after V lost 6 bases and J lost 7 bases. This CDR3 is built from 15 residues. CDR3 protein: CASREGGTGRQPQHF. CDR3 sequence (DNA): TGTGCCAGCAGAGAAGGGGGGACAGGGCGGCAGCCCCAGCATTTT.

V is TRBV6-4 and J is TRBJ2-7; perhaps TRBD2 as D (6 bases). Germline V gene lookup returns CDR1 MRHNA and CDR2 SNTAGT. V lost 8 bases to trimming and J lost 3 bases, with 20 bases between them. The CDR3 length is 15 residues. The CDR3 region is CASDLPKAGLYEQYF. The CDR3 coding sequence is TGTGCCAGCGATCTACCCAAAGCGGGCCTCTACGAGCAGTACTTC.

This rearrangement joins TRBV19 to TRBJ1-2, with a tentative D call TRBD1 (6 bases). The germline CDR1 and CDR2 sequences are LNHDA and SQIVND (reference sequence). CDR3 length: 13 amino acids. V dropped 10 bases and J dropped 3 bases, with 15 bases sitting between them. The chain's CDR3 is CATQGISDYGYTF. In nucleotides, the CDR3 is TGTGCCACCCAGGGGATTAGTGACTATGGCTACACCTTC.

The chain is built from TRBV13 and TRBJ1-6; 9 positions match TRBD1. The CDR3 has 15 amino acids. Germline CDR1 and CDR2: PRHDT and FYEKMQ (reference sequence). The V and J ends lost 1 base and 10 bases, in that order; junction bases with no gene match: 5. In DNA, the CDR3 is TGTGCCAGCAGCTTAGATGGACAGGGGAAGTCACCCCTCCACTTT. Translation: CASSLDGQGKSPLHF.

The chain links TRBV7-2 to TRBJ1-4, with no clear D. V was shortened by 5 bases and J by 8 bases, with 21 bases between the two germline ends. The V gene's germline CDR1 is SGHTA and CDR2 FQGNSA. There are 16 residues in the CDR3. The CDR3 bases are TGTGCCAGCAGCGTGAATCGACTAGGTCGAGGGGAAAAACTGTTTTTT. It specifies CASSVNRLGRGEKLFF.

This clone was detected only once. V usage is TRBV24-1 and J usage is TRBJ1-2, with a possible D match to TRBD1 (6 bases). From germline, CDR1 is KGHDR and CDR2 SFDVKD. Between the trimmed V and J ends, which lost 3 bases and 8 bases, there was a span of 12 bases. The CDR3 covers 13 residues. CDR3 loop: CATSDNRAIGYTF. The CDR3, as DNA: TGTGCCACCAGTGATAACAGGGCAATCGGCTACACCTTC.

The chain recombines TRBV2 with TRBJ2-3; 12 bases align to TRBD2. The germline V gene encodes CDR1 SNHLY and CDR2 FYNNEI. The CDR3 has 16 amino acids. Trimming at V came to 5 bases and at J to 2 bases, leaving 5 bases not matched to a gene. The DNA of the CDR3 is TGTGCCAGCAGTCGACTAGCGGGGGACAACACAGATACGCAGTATTTT. As protein: CASSRLAGDNTDTQYF.

The chain carries TRBV7-2 and TRBJ1-5, with D unclear. This CDR3 region has 15 residues. Germline V gene data show CDR1 as SGHTA and CDR2 as FQGNSA. With 1 base removed from V and 5 bases from J, the gap between germline ends came to 12 bases. CDR3 protein: CASSLVAGSDQPQHF. CDR3 nucleotide sequence: TGTGCCAGCAGCTTAGTGGCCGGGTCAGATCAGCCCCAGCATTTT.

This chain links TRBV11-3 with TRBJ1-1; D remains unclear. Germline CDR1 reads SGHNT; CDR2 reads YENEEA. This CDR3 contains 14 residues. V lost 1 base and J 1 base, leaving 7 bases between the germline ends. The CDR3 nucleotides are TGTGCCAGCAGCTTAGGGGCGAAGAACACTGAAGCTTTCTTT. Residues: CASSLGAKNTEAFF.

The chain joins TRBV7-6 to TRBJ1-1; D remains unclear. The V end lost 1 base, the J end lost 5 bases, and 8 bases lay between the germline ends. From germline, CDR1 is SGHVS and CDR2 FNYEAQ. This CDR3 has 13 amino acids. The CDR3 DNA reads as TGTGCCAGCAGCTTAGGTCCCCAGACTGAAGCTTTCTTT. Its translation is CASSLGPQTEAFF.

This chain connects TRBV7-8 to TRBJ2-6, with no clear D. Germline CDR1 and CDR2: SGHVS and FQNEAQ. The CDR3 sequence is 15 residues long. Trimming took 1 base from V and 7 from J, leaving 11 bases between them. CDR3 DNA: TGTGCCAGCAGCTTAGGGTCCAGAGGAGCCAACGTCCTGACTTTC. It codes for CASSLGSRGANVLTF.

The chain employs TRBV30 and TRBJ2-7, with 8 nucleotides matching TRBD2. Germline CDR1 GTSNPN, CDR2 SVGIG (reference sequence). CDR3 length: 13 amino acids. Losses at the gene ends were 3 bases for V and 4 bases for J; bases not matched to a gene: 5. In DNA form, the CDR3 reads TGTGCCTGGAGACTAGCGGCAAAATACGAGCAGTACTTC. It yields the protein CAWRLAAKYEQYF. Full variable domain (remainder filled in from reference TRBV30 and TRBJ2-7): SQTIHQWPATLVQPVGSPLSLECTVEGTSNPNLYWYRQAAGRGLQLLFYSVGIGQISSEVPQNLSASRPQDRQFILSSKKLLLSDSGFYLCAWRLAAKYEQYFGPGTRLTVT.

CDR3 nucleotides: TGTGCCAGTGGACAGGGACTCTACAATGAGCAGTTCTTC. As protein: CASGQGLYNEQFF. V usage is TRBV19 and J usage is TRBJ2-1, with TRBD1 identical over 8 bases. J was trimmed by 3 bases and V by 8 bases; bases with no gene match: 3. The CDR3 consists of 13 residues. Germline V lookup: CDR1 LNHDA, CDR2 SQIVND (reference sequence).

This chain uses TRBV7-2 with TRBJ2-2; TRBD1 is a possible D gene (6 bases). The germline V gene has CDR1 SGHTA and CDR2 FQGNSA. The CDR3 spans 14 residues. The V end lost 4 bases, the J end lost 7 bases, and 13 bases lay between the germline ends. This chain's CDR3 is CASSSQGTGGELFF. DNA for the CDR3: TGTGCCAGCAGCTCTCAGGGGACGGGCGGGGAGCTGTTTTTT.

The CDR3 region has the DNA TGTGCCAGCAGCTTAGCAGGGACTAGCGGAGGGACGCAGTATTTT. Encoded protein: CASSLAGTSGGTQYF. The rearrangement links TRBV7-9 to TRBJ2-3; 11 bases fit TRBD2. This CDR3 is built from 15 residues. The J segment lost 9 bases and the V segment lost 0 bases, leaving 5 bases of the junction unmatched. Looked up from germline, CDR1 is SEHNR and CDR2 is FQNEAQ (reference sequence).

The CDR3 nucleotides are TGTGCCAGCAGACCGGGGACAGATACGCAGTATTTT. Protein: CASRPGTDTQYF. The chain combines TRBV2 with TRBJ2-3; a weak D match, TRBD2 (5 bases). This CDR3 spans 12 amino acids. Germline CDR1 reads SNHLY; CDR2 reads FYNNEI. With 6 bases removed from V and 3 bases from J, the gap between germline ends came to 7 bases. The variable domain in full, with the rest retrieved from reference TRBV2 and TRBJ2-3, is EPEVTQTPSHQVTQMGQEVILRCVPISNHLYFYWYRQILGQKVEFLVSFYNNEISEKSEIFDDQFSVERPDGSNFTLKIRSTKLEDSAMYFCASRPGTDTQYFGPGTRLTVL.

The gene calls are TRBV19 and TRBJ1-5, with TRBD1 identical over 7 bases. Germline V CDR1 and CDR2: LNHDA, SQIVND (reference sequence). CDR3 length equals 16 residues. V shed 3 bases, J shed 6 bases, and the junction held 11 bases outside the gene matches. This CDR3 is CASSITDRAKSQPQHF. Here the CDR3 DNA reads TGTGCCAGTAGTATTACCGACAGGGCTAAAAGTCAGCCCCAGCATTTT.

This clone was recorded once. The chain employs TRBV10-3 and TRBJ1-1; D possibly corresponds to TRBD1 (5 bases). Per the germline V gene, CDR1 is ENHRY and CDR2 is SYGVKD. V dropped 4 bases and J dropped 5 bases, with 20 bases sitting between them. The CDR3 covers 16 residues. The CDR3: CAISGDLGTRKTEAFF. CDR3 nucleotide sequence: TGTGCCATCAGTGGGGACCTGGGGACTCGTAAAACTGAAGCTTTCTTT.

This chain connects TRBV5-1 to TRBJ2-7; TRBD1 is a possible D gene (6 bases). Trimming pared 4 bases from V and 4 bases from J, leaving 9 bases between. CDR1 SGHRS and CDR2 YFSETQ come from the germline V gene. CDR3 length: 12 amino acids. CDR3 DNA: TGCGCCAGCAGCCAGGACAGTTACGAGCAGTACTTC. Its protein is CASSQDSYEQYF.

The chain carries TRBV19 and TRBJ2-7, with 11 bases matching TRBD1. Unmatched junction bases numbered 8, after V lost 3 bases and J lost 7 bases. The CDR3 runs to 15 residues. Germline CDR1 LNHDA, CDR2 SQIVND (reference sequence). This CDR3 reads CASSIGGTGGKEQYF. CDR3 DNA: TGTGCCAGTAGTATCGGAGGGACAGGGGGGAAAGAGCAGTACTTC.